The subject of this entry is one T cell receptor beta chain. What it binds is not known. Used for each TCR library was about 3.5 ug of total RNA. TCRdb re-called the 5' RACE reads; one entry per CDR3 protein, DNA not given. Seen in this sample are nearly 45,000 distinct CDR3 sequences; the ten most common clones hold 5% to 6%. The data originate from a study of monozygotic twins with inflammatory bowel disease. Points from the study as a whole: Reduced clonotype sharing with other individuals was observed in IBD patients relative to healthy twins, especially with disease activity.

CDR3 length equals 14 residues. Input material: blood. The source is a human donor with ulcerative colitis or Crohn's disease, or a healthy co-twin of an affected twin (not recorded which). The chain joins TRBV12-3 or TRBV12-4 to TRBJ1-5; lacking DNA, the TRBD1 call made by TCRdb goes unchecked. CDR3 residues: CASGYRGQGQPQHF.